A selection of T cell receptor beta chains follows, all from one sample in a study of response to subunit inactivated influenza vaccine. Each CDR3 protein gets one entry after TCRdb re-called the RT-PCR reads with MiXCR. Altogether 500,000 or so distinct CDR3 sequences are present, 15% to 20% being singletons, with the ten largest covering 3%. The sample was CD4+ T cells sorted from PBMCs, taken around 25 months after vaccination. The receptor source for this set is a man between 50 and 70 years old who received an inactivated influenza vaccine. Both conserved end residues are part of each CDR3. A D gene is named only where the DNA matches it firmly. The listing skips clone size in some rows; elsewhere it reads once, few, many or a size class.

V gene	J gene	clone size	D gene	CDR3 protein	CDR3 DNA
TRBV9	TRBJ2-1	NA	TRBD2	CASSEIGTISGEQFF	TGTGCCAGCAGCGAGATCGGGACTATCTCGGGTGAGCAGTTCTTC
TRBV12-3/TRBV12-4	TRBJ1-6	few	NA	CASRFGNYNSPLHF	TGTGCCAGCCGATTCGGAAACTATAATTCACCCCTCCACTTT
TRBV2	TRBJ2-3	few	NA	CASSENQAGGQIRYF	TGTGCCAGCAGTGAAAACCAGGCCGGTGGCCAAATTCGGTATTTT
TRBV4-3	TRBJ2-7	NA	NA	CASSQDPGSEQYF	TGCGCCAGCAGCCAAGACCCAGGGTCCGAGCAGTACTTC
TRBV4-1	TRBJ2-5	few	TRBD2	CASSQEGLAGQETQYF	TGCGCCAGCAGCCAAGAGGGACTAGCGGGGCAAGAGACCCAGTACTTC
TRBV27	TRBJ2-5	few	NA	CASSLSAGHGETQYF	TGTGCCAGCAGTTTATCGGCGGGGCACGGGGAGACCCAGTACTTC
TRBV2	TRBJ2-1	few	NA	CASSGQSDREFF	TGTGCCAGCAGTGGACAGTCGGATCGTGAGTTCTTC
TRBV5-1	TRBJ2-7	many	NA	CASSLEVEYEQYF	TGCGCCAGCAGCTTGGAGGTGGAATACGAGCAGTACTTC
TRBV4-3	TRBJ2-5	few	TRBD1	CASSQDHRGGSETQYF	TGCGCCAGCAGCCAAGATCACAGGGGCGGATCTGAGACCCAGTACTTC
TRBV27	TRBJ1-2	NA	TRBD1	CASSNHRGSGYTF	TGTGCCAGCAGTAATCACAGGGGATCTGGCTACACCTTC
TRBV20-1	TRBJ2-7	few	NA	CSARGRYFTLYEQYF	TGCAGTGCTAGAGGTCGATATTTTACCCTCTACGAGCAGTACTTC
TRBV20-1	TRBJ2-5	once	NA	CSTTPYQETQYF	TGCAGTACTACACCGTACCAAGAGACCCAGTACTTC
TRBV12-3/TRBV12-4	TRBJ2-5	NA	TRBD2	CASSQRTSGSGTQYF	TGTGCCAGCAGTCAGCGGACTAGCGGGAGTGGGACCCAGTACTTC
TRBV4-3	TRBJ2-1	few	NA	CASSQDLGQYNEQFF	TGCGCCAGCAGCCAAGATCTTGGGCAATACAATGAGCAGTTCTTC
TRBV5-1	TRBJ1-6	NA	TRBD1	CASSPYQRTGSTPSPLHF	TGCGCCAGCAGCCCCTACCAGCGGACAGGGTCTACCCCTTCACCCCTCCACTTT
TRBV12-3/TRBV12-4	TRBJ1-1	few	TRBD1	CASSLQGANSEAFF	TGTGCCAGCAGTTTACAGGGGGCGAACTCTGAAGCTTTCTTT
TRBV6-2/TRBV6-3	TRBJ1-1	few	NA	CASRDNTEAFF	TGTGCCAGCAGAGACAACACTGAAGCTTTCTTT
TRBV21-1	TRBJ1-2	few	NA	CASNGGLVYGYTF	TGTGCCAGCAATGGGGGGCTGGTCTATGGCTACACCTTC
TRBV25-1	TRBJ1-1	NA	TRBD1	CASMGQGNTEAFF	TGTGCCAGCATGGGACAGGGCAACACTGAAGCTTTCTTT
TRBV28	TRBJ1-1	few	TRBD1	CASRRTGALTEAFF	TGTGCCAGCAGGCGTACAGGGGCACTGACTGAAGCTTTCTTT
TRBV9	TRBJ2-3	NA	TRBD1	CASSVAGTGADTQYF	TGTGCCAGCAGCGTAGCCGGGACAGGGGCAGATACGCAGTATTTT
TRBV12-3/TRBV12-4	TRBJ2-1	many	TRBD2	CASTPTGLGGEQFF	TGTGCCAGCACCCCCACGGGACTAGGGGGTGAGCAGTTCTTC
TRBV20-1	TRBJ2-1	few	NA	CSAKKGGAYNEQFF	TGCAGTGCTAAAAAAGGGGGGGCATACAATGAGCAGTTCTTC
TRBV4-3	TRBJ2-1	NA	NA	CASSQDHDQAGHNEQFF	TGCGCCAGCAGCCAGGACCACGACCAGGCCGGCCACAATGAGCAGTTCTTC
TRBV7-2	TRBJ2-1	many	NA	CASSLPKGSNEQFF	TGTGCCAGCAGCCTTCCTAAGGGGAGCAATGAGCAGTTCTTC
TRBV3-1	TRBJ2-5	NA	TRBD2	CASRTTLGLAGDNQETQYF	TGTGCCAGCAGGACCACGCTGGGACTAGCGGGGGACAACCAAGAGACCCAGTACTTC
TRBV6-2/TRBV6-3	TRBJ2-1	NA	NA	CACKLPYNEQFF	TGTGCCTGCAAATTACCCTACAATGAGCAGTTCTTC
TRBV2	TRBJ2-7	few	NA	CASSVLGDEQYF	TGTGCCAGCAGTGTACTAGGGGACGAGCAGTACTTC
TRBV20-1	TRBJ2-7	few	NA	CSARGGHGLSSYEQYF	TGCAGTGCTAGAGGGGGACATGGTCTTAGCTCCTACGAGCAGTACTTC
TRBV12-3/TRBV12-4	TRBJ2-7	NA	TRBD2	CASSWGGGREYEQYF	TGTGCCAGCAGTTGGGGCGGAGGGCGGGAGTACGAGCAGTACTTC